This T cell receptor (beta chain) was sequenced for a study of T cell repertoires in aging, cancer and after chemotherapy. The wider study: Donor ages fell into six groups from 30 or younger up to 70 or older. About 8.8 million TCR reads made up the full dataset.

General study findings and limits: Untreated cancer patients had significantly lower blood TCR diversity than age-matched healthy donors. Median generation probability rose over the chemotherapy interval in each cancer cohort, suggesting rebound thymic output.

TRB rearrangements spanning V, D and J were amplified using mixed TRB-A/B primers. TCRdb analysed the multiplex PCR reads with MiXCR anew, one entry per CDR3 protein. The profile shows more than 3,500 distinct CDR3 sequences, roughly 24% of them singletons. Peripheral blood genomic DNA, not sorted cells or RNA, was the template. Deletions cut 3 bases from V and 9 bases from J, with 21 bases between. This CDR3 has 16 residues. CDR1 and CDR2 from the germline V gene are SEHNR and FQNEAQ (reference sequence). A note on this clonotype: The antigen remains unidentified.

The chain uses TRBV7-9 and TRBJ2-1; possibly TRBD1 or TRBD2 for D (5 bases each). This clonotype was obtained from a human donor with a blood cancer. Input material: blood. The CDR3 here is CASSFKSGVKGTEQFF. Here the CDR3 DNA reads TGTGCCAGCAGCTTTAAGAGCGGAGTTAAAGGGACTGAGCAGTTCTTC. Full variable domain (missing parts from reference TRBV7-9 and TRBJ2-1): DTGVSQNPRHKITKRGQNVTFRCDPISEHNRLYWYRQTLGQGPEFLTYFQNEAQLEKSRLLSDRFSAERPKGSFSTLEIQRTEQGDSAMYLCASSFKSGVKGTEQFFGPGTRLTVL.